These 21 T cell receptor beta chains were sequenced from one sample in a study of shared clonotypes between healthy human individuals. Libraries were prepared by immunoSEQ multiplex PCR; TCRdb keeps only in-frame clonotypes and omits some of them. Of some 92,000 clones listed, approximately 51% are singletons. The specimen was PBMCs. These receptors were obtained from a woman in her thirties or forties in good health. Some clones in this sample may be carry-over from other donors' samples.

The rearrangement links TRBV5-6 to TRBJ2-5; 8 nucleotides align to TRBD1. From germline, CDR1 is SGHDT and CDR2 YYEEEE. V shed 3 bases, J shed 4 bases, and the junction held 5 bases outside the gene matches. This CDR3 has 14 residues. In DNA form, the CDR3 reads TGTGCCAGCAGCTCGACGGACAGGGTAGAGACCCAGTACTTC. As protein: CASSSTDRVETQYF.

This clone was picked up a small number of times. The V gene is TRBV30, the J gene TRBJ1-2; 10 nucleotides align to TRBD1. The CDR3 spans 14 residues. The trim removed 1 base at V and 7 bases at J, leaving 6 bases unmatched. Germline-derived CDR1 and CDR2 are GTSNPN and SVGIG (reference sequence). CDR3 DNA sequence: TGTGCCTGGAGTGCCGACAGGGGGCGTTTTGGCTACACCTTC. It yields the protein CAWSADRGRFGYTF.

The rearrangement joins TRBV10-3 to TRBJ2-7, with a weak D call TRBD2 (6 bases). V gave up 0 bases and J gave up 7 bases, with 10 bases separating them. CDR3 size: 13 residues. CDR1 is ENHRY and CDR2 is SYGVKD in the germline V gene. The CDR3 bases are TGTGCCATCAGTGAGTCGGGGGGATGGGAGCAGTACTTC. This encodes CAISESGGWEQYF.

This clone has only a few counts. This chain connects TRBV5-1 to TRBJ2-1, with D perhaps matching TRBD1 or TRBD2 (6 bases each). The CDR3 is 15 residues long. V lost 10 bases to trimming and J lost 3 bases, with 20 bases between them. Germline V gene data show CDR1 as SGHRS and CDR2 as YFSETQ. The CDR3 bases are TGCGCCTCCCAACAAAGGGGGGAGAGCTACAATGAGCAGTTCTTC. This translates into CASQQRGESYNEQFF.

This clone has more than one count but fewer than ten. Since a much larger clone is just one base distant, this may be a read error. The chain is built from TRBV2 and TRBJ1-5; 9 bases are shared with TRBD1. This CDR3 contains 15 residues. J gave up 1 base and V 6 bases, and 4 bases lay outside the gene matches. CDR1 is SNHLY and CDR2 is FYNNEI in the germline V gene. CDR3 bases: TGTGCCAGCAGGGGGGACAGGGCAAGCAATCAGCCCCAGCATTTT. Amino acid sequence: CASRGDRASNQPQHF.

This chain links TRBV5-1 with TRBJ1-1; D unresolved. Trimming pared 0 bases from V and 4 bases from J, leaving 16 bases between. The CDR3 runs 16 residues. Germline values: CDR1 SGHRS, CDR2 YFSETQ. The CDR3 is CASSLVSPKAGTEAFF. In nucleotides, the CDR3 is TGCGCCAGCAGCTTGGTCTCCCCGAAGGCGGGCACTGAAGCTTTCTTT.

In its sample, this clone was seen many times. J is TRBJ2-1 and V is TRBV7-3; 7 bases align to TRBD2. CDR3 size: 13 residues. J gave up 8 bases and V 3 bases, and 4 bases lay outside the gene matches. CDR1 SGHTA and CDR2 FQGTGA come from the germline V gene. CDR3 protein: CASSFLTSHEQFF. The CDR3 bases are TGTGCCAGCAGCTTTTTGACTAGCCATGAGCAGTTCTTC.

The chain recombines TRBV5-6 with TRBJ2-5; D is ambiguous. The V and J ends lost 0 bases and 2 bases respectively, with 8 bases between them. The germline V gene has CDR1 SGHDT and CDR2 YYEEEE. CDR3 length: 14 residues. In DNA, the CDR3 is TGTGCCAGCAGCTTGGGCAGCTTACAAGAGACCCAGTACTTC. This translates into CASSLGSLQETQYF.

The chain has TRBV5-1 and TRBJ2-7; 7 nucleotides match TRBD1. Looked up from germline, CDR1 is SGHRS and CDR2 is YFSETQ. The CDR3 runs to 14 residues. With V trimmed by 0 bases and J by 2 bases, 2 bases remained unmatched. DNA for the CDR3: TGCGCCAGCAGCTTGGCGACAGGGACCTACGAGCAGTACTTC. It codes for CASSLATGTYEQYF.

J is TRBJ2-1 and V is TRBV4-1; 15 bases line up with TRBD2. Germline V gene lookup returns CDR1 MGHRA and CDR2 YSYEKL. Trimming at V came to 1 base and at J to 8 bases, leaving 12 bases not matched to a gene. This CDR3 is built from 19 residues. This CDR3 reads CASSQGNPGTSGRTHEQFF. DNA of the CDR3: TGCGCCAGCAGCCAAGGTAACCCCGGGACTAGCGGGAGGACCCATGAGCAGTTCTTC.

The chain combines TRBV11-3 with TRBJ2-1, with unresolved D. V was cut by 0 bases and J by 9 bases, with 12 bases left in between. The V gene's germline CDR1 is SGHNT and CDR2 YENEEA. The CDR3 runs 14 residues. As DNA, the CDR3 is TGTGCCAGCAGCTTAGATCAAAAGGGCGGTGAGCAGTTCTTC. It translates to CASSLDQKGGEQFF.

To note about this clone: This likely reflects a read error, since a far larger clone is one base away. V is TRBV30 and J is TRBJ2-7; 8 bases fit TRBD2. Germline values: CDR1 GTSNPN, CDR2 SVGIG (reference sequence). The CDR3 runs 15 residues. Trimming at V came to 8 bases and at J to 0 bases, leaving 12 bases not matched to a gene. The DNA for the CDR3 is TGTGCCAGCAGCACCCCCAGCGGGAGCTCCTACGAGCAGTACTTC. It specifies CASSTPSGSSYEQYF.

Notes on this clone: With a much larger clone just one base away, this may be a read error. This chain links TRBV5-1 with TRBJ2-1; 10 bases are a match to TRBD1. Germline CDR1 SGHRS, CDR2 YFSETQ. There are 16 residues in the CDR3. After removal of 0 bases from V and 12 bases from J, the junction contained 12 bases not matched to a gene. Here the CDR3 DNA reads TGCGCCAGCAGCTTGGACGGACAGGGGGGTCTTGGTGTGCAGTTCTTC. This encodes CASSLDGQGGLGVQFF.

V gene TRBV6-1 combines with J gene TRBJ2-7; possible D gene TRBD2, 7 bases. Trimming removed 1 base from V and 2 bases from J, with 12 bases in between. The CDR3 loop spans 15 amino acids. CDR1 MNHNS and CDR2 SASEGT come from the germline V gene. CDR3 coding DNA: TGTGCCAGCAGTGAAGAAGGGGGAGGGCCCTACGAGCAGTACTTC. Residues: CASSEEGGGPYEQYF.

This clone occurred a few times. The chain carries TRBV30 and TRBJ2-1; 7 bases match TRBD2. This CDR3 region has 14 residues. J gave up 4 bases and V 4 bases, and 7 bases lay outside the gene matches. Germline CDR1 and CDR2: GTSNPN and SVGIG (reference sequence). This CDR3 is CAWNPGLEYNEQFF. CDR3 in DNA: TGTGCCTGGAACCCAGGACTAGAGTACAATGAGCAGTTCTTC.

The chain has TRBV28 and TRBJ1-4, with D unresolved. The CDR3 covers 14 residues. V was clipped by 2 bases and J by 11 bases, with 15 bases between them. Germline loops: CDR1 MDHEN, CDR2 SYDVKM. In DNA, the CDR3 is TGTGCCAGCAGTTTAGGGGTGGCGGTTAGGAAACTGTTTTTT. Its protein product is CASSLGVAVRKLFF.

This clone has just a few counts. This sequence joins TRBV28 and TRBJ2-5; TRBD2 matches 7 bases. The V segment lost 6 bases and the J segment 7 bases; nucleotides outside the gene matches: 11. The CDR3 length is 14 residues. Germline CDR1 MDHEN, CDR2 SYDVKM. The CDR3 loop reads CASSTVAGVGTQYF. In DNA, the CDR3 is TGTGCCAGCAGCACAGTCGCGGGAGTGGGGACCCAGTACTTC.

The chain combines TRBV6-6 with TRBJ1-3; TRBD1 aligns across 10 bases. The V and J ends lost 7 bases and 0 bases, in that order; junction bases with no gene match: 3. There are 15 residues in the CDR3. Germline V gene data show CDR1 as MNHNY and CDR2 as SVGAGI (reference sequence). DNA of the CDR3: TGTGCCAGCAAGGGACAGGGGAGCTCTGGAAACACCATATATTTT. It yields the protein CASKGQGSSGNTIYF.

The chain joins TRBV28 to TRBJ2-1, with D possibly TRBD1 on 5 matching bases. This CDR3 comprises 15 residues. The V end lost 5 bases, the J end lost 5 bases, and 16 bases lay between the germline ends. CDR1 and CDR2 (germline): MDHEN, SYDVKM. The CDR3 spells CASSRTSSGHNEQFF. For the CDR3, the DNA is TGTGCCAGCAGTAGGACAAGCTCGGGTCACAATGAGCAGTTCTTC.

Only a few counts were recorded for this clone. The genes are TRBV29-1 and TRBJ2-7; 7 bases are shared with TRBD1. CDR1 is SQVTM, CDR2 ANQGSEA, per germline. The CDR3 has 13 amino acids. J gave up 2 bases and V 4 bases, and 5 bases lay outside the gene matches. The CDR3 spells CSVAGTEPYEQYF. The CDR3 nucleotides read TGCAGCGTTGCGGGGACAGAGCCCTACGAGCAGTACTTC.

The chain has TRBV10-3 and TRBJ2-7; 7 bases align to TRBD1. Germline values: CDR1 ENHRY, CDR2 SYGVKD. The CDR3 totals 14 residues. Trimming at V came to 2 bases and at J to 1 base, leaving 2 bases not matched to a gene. The CDR3 protein is CAISERRGSYEQYF. The CDR3 DNA follows: TGTGCCATCAGTGAGCGCAGGGGGTCCTACGAGCAGTACTTC.